The rows below give T cell receptor beta chains drawn from one sample of a study of shared clonotypes between healthy human individuals. Clones were sequenced by immunoSEQ multiplex PCR, and TCRdb holds only the in-frame ones, with some missing. This sample has more than 1.2 million clones, with around 98.5% found just once. The specimen was naive CD4+ T cells sorted from blood. Receptors were obtained from a man younger than 40 in good health. Both conserved end residues are part of each CDR3. The order of the fields is V gene, CDR3 length, J gene, D gene, CDR3 protein, CDR3 DNA. The D gene is left open where the match is weak.

v_gene: TRBV27; len: 14; j_gene: TRBJ1-5; d_gene: .; CDR3aa: CASSPGQFHQPQHF; CDR3nt: TGTGCCAGCAGTCCCGGACAGTTCCATCAGCCCCAGCATTTT
v_gene: TRBV5-5; len: 16; j_gene: TRBJ2-1; d_gene: TRBD2; CDR3aa: CASSSYSGRALVWQFF; CDR3nt: TGTGCCAGCAGCAGCTATAGCGGGAGGGCCCTCGTTTGGCAGTTCTTC
v_gene: TRBV7-2; len: 17; j_gene: TRBJ2-3; d_gene: .; CDR3aa: CASSLRPSGLPTDTQYF; CDR3nt: TGTGCCAGCAGCTTACGACCGTCCGGACTCCCCACAGATACGCAGTATTTT
v_gene: TRBV27; len: 15; j_gene: TRBJ2-1; d_gene: .; CDR3aa: CASSFWRGTYNEQFF; CDR3nt: TGTGCCAGCAGTTTTTGGAGGGGTACCTACAATGAGCAGTTCTTC
v_gene: TRBV5-4; len: 11; j_gene: TRBJ2-7; d_gene: .; CDR3aa: CASSFRDQQYF; CDR3nt: TGTGCCAGCAGCTTCAGGGACCAGCAGTACTTC
v_gene: TRBV28; len: 15; j_gene: TRBJ1-5; d_gene: .; CDR3aa: CASSEPGEGGQPQHF; CDR3nt: TGTGCCAGCAGTGAACCAGGGGAAGGGGGTCAGCCCCAGCATTTT
v_gene: TRBV7-6; len: 16; j_gene: TRBJ2-6; d_gene: .; CDR3aa: CASSLAGGTGANVLTF; CDR3nt: TGTGCCAGCAGCTTAGCTGGGGGGACTGGGGCCAACGTCCTGACTTTC
v_gene: TRBV27; len: 18; j_gene: TRBJ2-2; d_gene: TRBD2; CDR3aa: CASSLSLRTSGNTGELFF; CDR3nt: TGTGCCAGCAGTTTATCGCTCCGGACTAGCGGGAACACCGGGGAGCTGTTTTTT
v_gene: TRBV6-5; len: 13; j_gene: TRBJ2-6; d_gene: .; CDR3aa: CAISASGANVLTF; CDR3nt: TGTGCCATTTCAGCCTCTGGGGCCAACGTCCTGACTTTC
v_gene: TRBV4-2; len: 17; j_gene: TRBJ2-5; d_gene: TRBD2; CDR3aa: CASSQAPAGGPQETQYF; CDR3nt: TGTGCCAGCAGCCAAGCCCCAGCGGGAGGGCCCCAAGAGACCCAGTACTTC
v_gene: TRBV5-1; len: 14; j_gene: TRBJ1-1; d_gene: .; CDR3aa: CASNPGPANTEAFF; CDR3nt: TGCGCCAGCAATCCGGGACCCGCGAACACTGAAGCTTTCTTT
v_gene: TRBV7-6; len: 14; j_gene: TRBJ1-2; d_gene: TRBD1; CDR3aa: CASSFGQGAKGYTF; CDR3nt: TGTGCCAGCAGTTTTGGACAGGGGGCGAAAGGCTACACCTTC